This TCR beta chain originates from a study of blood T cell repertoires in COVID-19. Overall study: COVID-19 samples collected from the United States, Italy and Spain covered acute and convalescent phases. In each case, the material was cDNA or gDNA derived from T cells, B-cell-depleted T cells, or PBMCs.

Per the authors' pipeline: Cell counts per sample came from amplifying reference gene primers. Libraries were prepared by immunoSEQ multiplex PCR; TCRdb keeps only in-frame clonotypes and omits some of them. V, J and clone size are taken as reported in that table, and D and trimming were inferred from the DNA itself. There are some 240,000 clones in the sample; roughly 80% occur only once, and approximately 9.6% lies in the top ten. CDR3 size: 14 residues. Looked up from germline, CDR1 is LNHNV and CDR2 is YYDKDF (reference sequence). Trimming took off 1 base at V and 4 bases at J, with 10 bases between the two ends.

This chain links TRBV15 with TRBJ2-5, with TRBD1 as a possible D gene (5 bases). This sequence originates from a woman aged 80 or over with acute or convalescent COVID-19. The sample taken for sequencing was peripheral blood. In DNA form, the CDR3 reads TGTGCCACCAGCAGAGGGGGCGGAACAGAGACCCAGTACTTC. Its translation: CATSRGGGTETQYF.